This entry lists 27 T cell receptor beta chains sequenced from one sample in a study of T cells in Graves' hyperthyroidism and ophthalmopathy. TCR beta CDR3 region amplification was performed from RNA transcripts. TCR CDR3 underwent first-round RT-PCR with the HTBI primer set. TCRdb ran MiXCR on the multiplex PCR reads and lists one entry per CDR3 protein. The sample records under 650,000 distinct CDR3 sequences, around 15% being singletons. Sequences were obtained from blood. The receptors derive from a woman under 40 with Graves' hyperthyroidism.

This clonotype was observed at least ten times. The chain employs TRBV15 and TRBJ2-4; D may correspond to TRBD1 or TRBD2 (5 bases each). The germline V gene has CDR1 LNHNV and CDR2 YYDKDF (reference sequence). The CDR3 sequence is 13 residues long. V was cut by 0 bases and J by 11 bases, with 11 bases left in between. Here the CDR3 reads CATSRDVRDVQYF. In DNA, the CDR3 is TGTGCCACCAGCAGAGATGTCCGGGACGTTCAGTACTTC.

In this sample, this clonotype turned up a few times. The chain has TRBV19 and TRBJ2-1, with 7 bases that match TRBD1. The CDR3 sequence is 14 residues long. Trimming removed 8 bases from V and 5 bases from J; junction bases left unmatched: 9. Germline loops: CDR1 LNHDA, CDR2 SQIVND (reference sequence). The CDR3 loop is CASSSWDSNNEQFF. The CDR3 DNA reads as TGTGCCAGTTCCTCCTGGGACAGTAACAATGAGCAGTTCTTC. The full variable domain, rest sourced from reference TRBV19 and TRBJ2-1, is DGGITQSPKYLFRKEGQNVTLSCEQNLNHDAMYWYRQDPGQGLRLIYYSQIVNDFQKGDIAEGYSVSREKKESFPLTVTSAQKNPTAFYLCASSSWDSNNEQFFGPGTRLTVL.

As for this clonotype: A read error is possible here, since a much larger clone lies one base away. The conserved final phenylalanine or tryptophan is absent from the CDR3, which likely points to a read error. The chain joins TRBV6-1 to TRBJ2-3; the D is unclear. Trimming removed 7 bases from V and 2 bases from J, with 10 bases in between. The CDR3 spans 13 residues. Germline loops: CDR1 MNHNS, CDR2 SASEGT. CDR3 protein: CASKVDHTDTQYL. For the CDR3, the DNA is TGTGCCAGCAAGGTCGACCACACAGATACGCAGTATCTT.

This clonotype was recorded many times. For the CDR3, the DNA is TGTGCCAGCAGTTTCCGGACAGGGGGCTACGAGCAGTACTTC. Translating gives CASSFRTGGYEQYF. The chain combines TRBV27 with TRBJ2-7; 10 bases align to TRBD1. After removal of 3 bases from V and 3 bases from J, the junction contained 2 bases not matched to a gene. CDR3 size: 14 residues. The germline gives CDR1 MNHEY, CDR2 SMNVEV (reference sequence).

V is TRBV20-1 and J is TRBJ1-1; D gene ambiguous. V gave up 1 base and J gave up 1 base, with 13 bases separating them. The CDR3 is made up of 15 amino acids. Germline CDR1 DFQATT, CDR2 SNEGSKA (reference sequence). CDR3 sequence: CSARGGTAPNTEAFF. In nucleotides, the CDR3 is TGCAGTGCTAGAGGAGGCACAGCCCCGAACACTGAAGCTTTCTTT.

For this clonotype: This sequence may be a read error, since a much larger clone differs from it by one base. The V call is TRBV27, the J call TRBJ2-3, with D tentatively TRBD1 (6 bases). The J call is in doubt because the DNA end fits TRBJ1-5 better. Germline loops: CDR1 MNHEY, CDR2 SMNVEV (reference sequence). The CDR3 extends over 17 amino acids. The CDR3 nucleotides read TGTGCCAGCAGTTACTCAACTTCCGGGAGGTGGACAGATACGCAGCATTTT. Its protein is CASSYSTSGRWTDTQHF.

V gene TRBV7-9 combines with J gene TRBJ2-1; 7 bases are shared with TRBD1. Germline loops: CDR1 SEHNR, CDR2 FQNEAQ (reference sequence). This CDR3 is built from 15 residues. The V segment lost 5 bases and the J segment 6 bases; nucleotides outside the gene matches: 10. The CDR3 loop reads CASSLPGTVSNEQFF. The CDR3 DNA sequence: TGTGCCAGCAGCCTTCCCGGGACAGTAAGCAATGAGCAGTTCTTC.

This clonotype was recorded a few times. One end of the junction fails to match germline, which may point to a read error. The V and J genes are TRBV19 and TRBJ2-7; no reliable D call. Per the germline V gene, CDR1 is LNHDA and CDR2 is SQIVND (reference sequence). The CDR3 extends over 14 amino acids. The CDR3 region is CASSNPHRSYEQYF. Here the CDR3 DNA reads TGTGCCAGCAGTAACCCCCACAGATCCTACGAGCAGTACTTC.

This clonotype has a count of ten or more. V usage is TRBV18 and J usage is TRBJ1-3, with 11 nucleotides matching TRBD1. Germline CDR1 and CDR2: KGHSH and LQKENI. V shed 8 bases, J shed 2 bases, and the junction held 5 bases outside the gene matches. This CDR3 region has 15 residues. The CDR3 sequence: CASSPDRGPGNTIYF. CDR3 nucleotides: TGTGCCAGCAGTCCGGACAGGGGGCCTGGAAACACCATATATTTT.

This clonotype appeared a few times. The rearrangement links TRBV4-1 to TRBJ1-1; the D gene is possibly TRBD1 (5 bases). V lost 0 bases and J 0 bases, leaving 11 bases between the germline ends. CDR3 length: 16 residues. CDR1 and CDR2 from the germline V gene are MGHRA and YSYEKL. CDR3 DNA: TGCGCCAGCAGCCAAGATTCCAGGGCGGTGAACACTGAAGCTTTCTTT. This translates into CASSQDSRAVNTEAFF.

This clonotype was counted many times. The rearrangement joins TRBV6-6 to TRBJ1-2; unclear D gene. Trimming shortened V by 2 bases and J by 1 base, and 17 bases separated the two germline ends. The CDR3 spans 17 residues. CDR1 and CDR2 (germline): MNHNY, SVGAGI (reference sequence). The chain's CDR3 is CASSYSGLGSLNYGYTF. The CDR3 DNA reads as TGTGCCAGCAGTTACAGTGGGCTTGGCAGCCTTAACTATGGCTACACCTTC.

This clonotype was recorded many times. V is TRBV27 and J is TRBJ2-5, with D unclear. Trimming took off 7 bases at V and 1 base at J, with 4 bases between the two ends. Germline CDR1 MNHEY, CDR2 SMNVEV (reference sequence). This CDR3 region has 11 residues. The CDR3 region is CASTSQETQYF. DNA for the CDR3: TGTGCCAGCACCTCCCAAGAGACCCAGTACTTC.

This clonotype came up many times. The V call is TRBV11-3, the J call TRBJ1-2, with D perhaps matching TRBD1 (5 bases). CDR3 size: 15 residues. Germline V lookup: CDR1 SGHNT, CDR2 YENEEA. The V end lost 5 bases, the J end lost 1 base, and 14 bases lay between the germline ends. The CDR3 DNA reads TGTGCCAGCAGCCCAGTGGGGGGTGTTAACTATGGCTACACCTTC. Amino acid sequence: CASSPVGGVNYGYTF.

The CDR3 nucleotides read TGCAGCGTTGATATTTTCCAAGGTAGCGTGGGCACAGATACGCAGTATTTT. Residues: CSVDIFQGSVGTDTQYF. The rearrangement uses TRBV29-1 and TRBJ2-3, with D possibly TRBD2 on 5 matching bases. The CDR3 runs 17 residues. Germline V lookup: CDR1 SQVTM, CDR2 ANQGSEA. V was clipped by 3 bases and J by 1 base, with 20 bases between them.

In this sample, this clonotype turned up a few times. CDR3 DNA sequence: TGTGCCAGCAGCGTCCAGGGACTAGCGGGATACAATGAGCAGTTCTTC. This gives the protein CASSVQGLAGYNEQFF. This chain joins TRBV9 and TRBJ2-1, with 13 bases aligning to TRBD2. Germline CDR1 and CDR2: SGDLS and YYNGEE. CDR3 length: 16 amino acids. Unmatched junction bases numbered 3, after V lost 2 bases and J lost 4 bases. The full variable domain, its missing parts supplied by reference TRBV9 and TRBJ2-1, is DSGVTQTPKHLITATGQRVTLRCSPRSGDLSVYWYQQSLDQGLQFLIQYYNGEERAKGNILERFSAQQFPDLHSELNLSSLELGDSALYFCASSVQGLAGYNEQFFGPGTRLTVL.

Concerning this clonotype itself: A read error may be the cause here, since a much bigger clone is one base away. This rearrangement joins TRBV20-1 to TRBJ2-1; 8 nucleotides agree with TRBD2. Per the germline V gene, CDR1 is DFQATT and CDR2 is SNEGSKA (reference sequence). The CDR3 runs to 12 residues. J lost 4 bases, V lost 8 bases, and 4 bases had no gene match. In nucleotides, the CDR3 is TGCAGTACACTAGCGGAGTACAATGAGCAGTTCTTC. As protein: CSTLAEYNEQFF.

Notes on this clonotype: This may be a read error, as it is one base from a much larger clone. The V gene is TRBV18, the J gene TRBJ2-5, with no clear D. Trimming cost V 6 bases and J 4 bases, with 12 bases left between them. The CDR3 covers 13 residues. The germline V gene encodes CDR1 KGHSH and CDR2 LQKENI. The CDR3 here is CASSPTFPETQYF. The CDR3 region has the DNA TGTGCCAGCTCCCCTACCTTTCCAGAGACCCAGTACTTC.

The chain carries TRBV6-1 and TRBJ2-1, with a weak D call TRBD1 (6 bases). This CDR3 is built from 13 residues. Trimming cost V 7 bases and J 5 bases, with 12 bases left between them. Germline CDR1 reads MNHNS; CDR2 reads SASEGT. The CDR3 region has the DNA TGTGCCAGCACCCCCCCAGGGGACAATGAGCAGTTCTTC. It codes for CASTPPGDNEQFF.

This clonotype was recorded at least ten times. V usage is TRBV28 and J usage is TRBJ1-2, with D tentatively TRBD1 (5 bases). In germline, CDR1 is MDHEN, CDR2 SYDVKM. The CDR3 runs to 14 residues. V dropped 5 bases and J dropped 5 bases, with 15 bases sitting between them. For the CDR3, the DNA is TGTGCCAGCAGTAGACCGGACACCCGTTATGGCTACACCTTC. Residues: CASSRPDTRYGYTF.

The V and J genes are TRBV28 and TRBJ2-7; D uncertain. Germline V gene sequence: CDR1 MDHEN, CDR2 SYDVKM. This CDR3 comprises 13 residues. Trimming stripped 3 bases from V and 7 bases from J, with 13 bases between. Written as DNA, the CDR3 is TGTGCCAGCAGTTTTCGAGCAGGTTGGGAGCAGTACTTC. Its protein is CASSFRAGWEQYF.

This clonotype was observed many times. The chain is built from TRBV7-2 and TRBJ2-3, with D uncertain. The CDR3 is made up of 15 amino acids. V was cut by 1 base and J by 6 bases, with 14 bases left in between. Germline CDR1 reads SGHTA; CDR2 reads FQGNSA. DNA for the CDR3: TGTGCCAGCAGCTTAGAGGGCTATAGGACGGATACGCAGTATTTT. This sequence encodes CASSLEGYRTDTQYF.

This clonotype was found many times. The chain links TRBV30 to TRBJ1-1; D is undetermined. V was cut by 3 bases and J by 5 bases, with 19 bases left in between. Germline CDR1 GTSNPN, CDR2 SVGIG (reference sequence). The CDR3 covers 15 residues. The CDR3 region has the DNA TGTGCCTGGAGGATCCCCGCGGTATTGATAACTGAAGCTTTCTTT. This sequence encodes CAWRIPAVLITEAFF. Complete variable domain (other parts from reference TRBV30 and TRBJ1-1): SQTIHQWPATLVQPVGSPLSLECTVEGTSNPNLYWYRQAAGRGLQLLFYSVGIGQISSEVPQNLSASRPQDRQFILSSKKLLLSDSGFYLCAWRIPAVLITEAFFGQGTRLTVV.

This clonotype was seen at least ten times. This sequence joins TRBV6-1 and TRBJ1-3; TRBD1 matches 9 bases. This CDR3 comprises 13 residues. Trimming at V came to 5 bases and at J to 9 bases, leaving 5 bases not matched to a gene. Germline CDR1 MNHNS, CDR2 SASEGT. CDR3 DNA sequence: TGTGCCAGCAGTAGACAGGGGGGAGGCACCATATATTTT. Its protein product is CASSRQGGGTIYF.

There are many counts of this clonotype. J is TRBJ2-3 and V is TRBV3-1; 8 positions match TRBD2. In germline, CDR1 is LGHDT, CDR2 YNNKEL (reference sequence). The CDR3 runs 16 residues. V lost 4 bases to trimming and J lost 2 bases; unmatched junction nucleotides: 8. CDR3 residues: CASSPVAGIYTDTQYF. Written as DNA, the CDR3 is TGTGCCAGCAGCCCCGTAGCGGGAATCTACACAGATACGCAGTATTTT.

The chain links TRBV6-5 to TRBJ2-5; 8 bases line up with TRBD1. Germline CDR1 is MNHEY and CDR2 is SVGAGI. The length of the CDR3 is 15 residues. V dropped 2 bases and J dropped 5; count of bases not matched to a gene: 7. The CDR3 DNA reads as TGTGCCAGCAGTTACGAGGGCAGGGGGCGGGAGACCCAGTACTTC. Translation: CASSYEGRGRETQYF.

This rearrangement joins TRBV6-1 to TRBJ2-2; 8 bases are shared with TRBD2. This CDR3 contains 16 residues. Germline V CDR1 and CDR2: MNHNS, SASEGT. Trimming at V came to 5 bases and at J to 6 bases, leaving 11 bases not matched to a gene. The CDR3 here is CASSRSTGGPAGELFF. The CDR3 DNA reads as TGTGCCAGCAGTAGATCTACGGGAGGGCCTGCCGGGGAGCTGTTTTTT.

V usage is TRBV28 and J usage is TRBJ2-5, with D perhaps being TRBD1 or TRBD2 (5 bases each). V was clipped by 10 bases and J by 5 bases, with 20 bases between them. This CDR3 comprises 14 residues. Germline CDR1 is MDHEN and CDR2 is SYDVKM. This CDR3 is CATSTPGRAETQYF. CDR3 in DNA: TGTGCCACCTCTACACCGGGACGGGCGGAGACCCAGTACTTC.